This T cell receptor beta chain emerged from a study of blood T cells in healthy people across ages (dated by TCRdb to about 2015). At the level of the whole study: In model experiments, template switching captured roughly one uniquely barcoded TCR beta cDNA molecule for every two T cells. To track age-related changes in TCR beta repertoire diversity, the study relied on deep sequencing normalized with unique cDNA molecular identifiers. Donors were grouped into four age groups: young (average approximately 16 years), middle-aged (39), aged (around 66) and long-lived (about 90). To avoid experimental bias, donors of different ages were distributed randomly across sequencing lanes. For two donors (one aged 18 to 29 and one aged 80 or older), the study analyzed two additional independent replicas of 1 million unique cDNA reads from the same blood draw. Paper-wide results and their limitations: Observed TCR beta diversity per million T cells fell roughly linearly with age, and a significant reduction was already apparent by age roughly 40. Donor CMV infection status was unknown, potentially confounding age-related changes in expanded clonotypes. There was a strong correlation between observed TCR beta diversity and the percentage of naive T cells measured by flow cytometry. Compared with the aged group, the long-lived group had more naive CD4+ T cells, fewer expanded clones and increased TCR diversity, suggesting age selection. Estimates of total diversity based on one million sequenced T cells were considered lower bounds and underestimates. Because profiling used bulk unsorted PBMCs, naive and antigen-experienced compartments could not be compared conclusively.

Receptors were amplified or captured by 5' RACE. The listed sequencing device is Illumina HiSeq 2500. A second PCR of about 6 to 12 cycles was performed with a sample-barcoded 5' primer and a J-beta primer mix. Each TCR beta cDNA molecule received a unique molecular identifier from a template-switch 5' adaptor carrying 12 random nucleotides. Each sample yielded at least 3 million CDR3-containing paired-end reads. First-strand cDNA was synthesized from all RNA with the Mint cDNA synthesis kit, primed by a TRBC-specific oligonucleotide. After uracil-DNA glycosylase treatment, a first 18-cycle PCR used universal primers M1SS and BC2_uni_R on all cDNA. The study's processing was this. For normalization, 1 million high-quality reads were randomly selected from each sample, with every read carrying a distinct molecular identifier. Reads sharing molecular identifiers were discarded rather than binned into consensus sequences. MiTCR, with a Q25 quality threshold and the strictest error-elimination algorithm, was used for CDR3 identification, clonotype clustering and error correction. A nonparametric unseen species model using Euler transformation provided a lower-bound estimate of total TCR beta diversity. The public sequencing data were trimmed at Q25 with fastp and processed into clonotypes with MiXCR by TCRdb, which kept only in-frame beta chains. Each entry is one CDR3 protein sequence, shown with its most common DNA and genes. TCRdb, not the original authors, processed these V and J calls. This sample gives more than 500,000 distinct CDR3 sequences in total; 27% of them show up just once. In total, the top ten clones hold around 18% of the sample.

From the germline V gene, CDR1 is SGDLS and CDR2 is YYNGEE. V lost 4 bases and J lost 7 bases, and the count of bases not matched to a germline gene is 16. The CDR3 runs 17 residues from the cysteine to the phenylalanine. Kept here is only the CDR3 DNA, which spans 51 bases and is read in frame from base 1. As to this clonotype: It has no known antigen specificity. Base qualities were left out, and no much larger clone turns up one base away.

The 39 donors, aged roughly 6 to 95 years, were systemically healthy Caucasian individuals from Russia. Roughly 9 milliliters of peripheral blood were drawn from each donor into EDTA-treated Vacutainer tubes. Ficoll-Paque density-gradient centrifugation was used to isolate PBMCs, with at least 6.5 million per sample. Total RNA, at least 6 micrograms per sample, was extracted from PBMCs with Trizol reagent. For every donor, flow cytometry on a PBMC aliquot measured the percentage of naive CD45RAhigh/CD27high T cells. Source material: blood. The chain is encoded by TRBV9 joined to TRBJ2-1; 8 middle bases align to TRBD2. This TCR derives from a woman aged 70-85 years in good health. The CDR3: CASSPQPGLVSRNEQFF. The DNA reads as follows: TGTGCCAGCAGCCCGCAGCCGGGACTAGTTTCCCGGAATGAGCAGTTCTTC. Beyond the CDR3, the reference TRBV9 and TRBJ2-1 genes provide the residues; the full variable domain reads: DSGVTQTPKHLITATGQRVTLRCSPRSGDLSVYWYQQSLDQGLQFLIQYYNGEERAKGNILERFSAQQFPDLHSELNLSSLELGDSALYFCASSPQPGLVSRNEQFFGPGTRLTVL.